Here is one TCR beta chain with its context. Its cognate antigen is unknown. This specimen comes from a study of T cell responses to AZD1222 COVID-19 vaccine. V lost 4 bases to trimming and J lost 3 bases; unmatched junction nucleotides: 2. CDR3 length: 15 amino acids. CDR1 is LNHDA and CDR2 is SQIVND in the germline V gene (reference sequence). Clones were read by immunoSEQ multiplex PCR, and TCRdb kept only the in-frame ones, dropping some. The table has 75,000 to 90,000 clones, 70% to 90% seen once. It was second doses at about 4 or about 12 weeks that were pooled. Study conclusions and caveats: Donors were largely white British and mainly female; clonal diversity was possibly underestimated. Spike-specific TCR breadth and depth grew following two AZD1222 doses.

This rearrangement joins TRBV19 to TRBJ2-1; 11 positions agree with TRBD2. The material was peripheral blood, obtained 28 days after the second AZD1222 dose. The source of this sequence is an adult who received the AZD1222 COVID-19 vaccine. The CDR3, as DNA: TGTGCCAGTAGTACGACTAGCGGGGACTACAATGAGCAGTTCTTC. Protein sequence: CASSTTSGDYNEQFF.